This TCR beta chain was obtained from a study of T cell changes during pregnancy in multiple sclerosis. Germline CDR1 and CDR2: MNHNS and SASEGT. Trimming pared 7 bases from V and 0 bases from J, leaving 16 bases between. The CDR3 consists of 15 residues. Libraries were prepared by immunoSEQ multiplex PCR; TCRdb keeps only in-frame clonotypes and omits some of them. The sample includes under 80,000 clones, 94% of them seen just once. The sample consisted of peripheral blood, taken in the third trimester of pregnancy. This sequence was found in a female donor with multiple sclerosis, enrolled in a pregnancy study. The chain has TRBV6-1 and TRBJ2-7; D may be TRBD2 (6 bases). CDR3 bases: TGTGCCAGCACCTCGGGACTCCTAAGCTCCTACGAGCAGTACTTC. Encoded protein: CASTSGLLSSYEQYF.